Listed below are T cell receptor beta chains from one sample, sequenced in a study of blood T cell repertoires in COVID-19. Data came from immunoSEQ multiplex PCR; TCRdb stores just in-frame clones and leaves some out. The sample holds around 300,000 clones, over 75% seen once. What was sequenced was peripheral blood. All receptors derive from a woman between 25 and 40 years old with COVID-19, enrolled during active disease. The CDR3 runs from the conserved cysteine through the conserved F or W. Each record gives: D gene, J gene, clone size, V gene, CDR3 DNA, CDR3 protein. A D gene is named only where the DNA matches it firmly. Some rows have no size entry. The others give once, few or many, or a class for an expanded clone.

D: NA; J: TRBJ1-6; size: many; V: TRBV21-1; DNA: TGTGCCAGCAGCAAATCCCATCCTACCGGGACAAGGAGGAATTCACCCCTCCACTTT; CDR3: CASSKSHPTGTRRNSPLHF
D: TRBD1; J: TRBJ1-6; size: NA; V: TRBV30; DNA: TGTGCCTGGAGGCAGGGGGTACCCCTCCACTTT; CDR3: CAWRQGVPLHF
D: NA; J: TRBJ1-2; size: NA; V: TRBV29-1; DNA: TGCAGCATTACAGGCAGTTATGGCTACACCTTC; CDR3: CSITGSYGYTF
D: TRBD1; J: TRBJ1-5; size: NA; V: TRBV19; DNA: TGTGCCAGTACCGAACAGGGGTCTGGCAATCAGCCCCAGCATTTT; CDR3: CASTEQGSGNQPQHF
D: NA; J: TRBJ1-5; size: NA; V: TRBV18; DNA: TGTGCCAGCTCACCATCGGCCTCAGGGGTTGGGCAGCCCCAGCATTTT; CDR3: CASSPSASGVGQPQHF
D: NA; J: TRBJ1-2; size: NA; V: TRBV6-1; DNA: TGTGCCAGCAGTGAAGGGGCAGGGCATCATGGCTACACCTTC; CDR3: CASSEGAGHHGYTF
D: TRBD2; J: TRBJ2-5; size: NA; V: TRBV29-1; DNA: TGCAGCGTTGCCCCGGGTGTGGCGGGAGATTTTGAGGGAGAGACCCAGTACTTC; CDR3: CSVAPGVAGDFEGETQYF
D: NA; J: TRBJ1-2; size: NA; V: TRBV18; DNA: TGTGCCAGCTCACCACCGGGCGGGGCGGACTATGGCTACACCTTC; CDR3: CASSPPGGADYGYTF
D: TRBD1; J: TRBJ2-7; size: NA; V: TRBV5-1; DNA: TGCGCCAGCAGCGCGGGACAGGGGTACTACGAGCAGTACTTC; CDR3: CASSAGQGYYEQYF
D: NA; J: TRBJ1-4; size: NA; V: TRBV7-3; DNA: TGTGCCAGCAGCCTGTATGGGAGGGCTAATGAAAAACTGTTTTTT; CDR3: CASSLYGRANEKLFF
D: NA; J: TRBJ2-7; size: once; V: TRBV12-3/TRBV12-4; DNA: TGTGCCAGCAGCCCGGACAACTACGAGCAGTACTTC; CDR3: CASSPDNYEQYF
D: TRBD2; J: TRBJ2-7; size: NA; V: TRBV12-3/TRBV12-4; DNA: TGTGCCAGCACCCTGTGGGGGGGAAAAGAGTACTTC; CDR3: CASTLWGGKEYF
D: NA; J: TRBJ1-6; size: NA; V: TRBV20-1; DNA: TGCAGTGCAAGCCCCGGGGGACCCCTCCACTTT; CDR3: CSASPGGPLHF
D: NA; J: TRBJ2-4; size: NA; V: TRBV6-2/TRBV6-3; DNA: TGTGCCAGCAGTGATGGGGGCAGGGGTAACATTCAGTACTTC; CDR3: CASSDGGRGNIQYF
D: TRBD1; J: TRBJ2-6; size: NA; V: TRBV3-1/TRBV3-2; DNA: TGTGCCAGCAGCCAAGACCGGGACAGGGGTACCTCTGGGGCCAACGTCCTGACTTTC; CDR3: CASSQDRDRGTSGANVLTF
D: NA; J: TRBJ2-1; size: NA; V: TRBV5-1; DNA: TGCGCCAGCAGTAAACTTACCTCCAACAATGAGCAGTTCTTC; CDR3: CASSKLTSNNEQFF
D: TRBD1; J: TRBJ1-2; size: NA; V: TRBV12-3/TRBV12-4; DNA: TGTGCCAGCAGGACAGGGAACTATGGCTACACCTTC; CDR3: CASRTGNYGYTF
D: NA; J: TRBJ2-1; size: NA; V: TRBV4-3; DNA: TGCGCCAGCAGCCAAGAGGACACCTACAATGAGCAGTTCTTC; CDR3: CASSQEDTYNEQFF
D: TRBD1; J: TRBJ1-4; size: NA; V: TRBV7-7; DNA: TGTGCTAGCAGCTTAGAACCGGGGACAGGGACTGAAAAACTGTTTTTT; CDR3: CASSLEPGTGTEKLFF
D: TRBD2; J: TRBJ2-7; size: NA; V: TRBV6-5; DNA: TGTGCCAGCAGCACCCTAGCGGGAGGAGGGTACGAGCAGTACTTC; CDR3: CASSTLAGGGYEQYF
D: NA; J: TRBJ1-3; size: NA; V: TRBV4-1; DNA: TGCGCCAGCAGCCAAGAAGGGGAGGGGTTGCGCTCTGGAAACACCATATATTTT; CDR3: CASSQEGEGLRSGNTIYF
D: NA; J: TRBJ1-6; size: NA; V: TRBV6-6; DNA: TGTGCCAGCACCCCTGGGCTGCCACCCCTCCACTTT; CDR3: CASTPGLPPLHF
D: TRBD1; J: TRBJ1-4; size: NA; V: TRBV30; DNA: TGTGCCTGGAGCCGGACCGGGACAGGGTTGGAAAAACTGTTTTTT; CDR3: CAWSRTGTGLEKLFF
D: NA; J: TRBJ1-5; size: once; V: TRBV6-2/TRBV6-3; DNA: TGTGCCAGCAGTTACTCCCGGGGGCAGCCCCAGCATTTT; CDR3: CASSYSRGQPQHF
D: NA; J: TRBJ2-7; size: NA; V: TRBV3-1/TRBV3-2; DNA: TGTGCCAGCAGCCAAGGACTCGGAAGTTTCCACGCCTACGAGCAGTACTTC; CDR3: CASSQGLGSFHAYEQYF
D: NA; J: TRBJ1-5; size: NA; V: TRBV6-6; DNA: TGTGCCAGCAGTTCATCGACAGGTCCCAATCAGCCCCAGCATTTT; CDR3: CASSSSTGPNQPQHF
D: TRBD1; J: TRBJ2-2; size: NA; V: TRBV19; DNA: TGTGCCAGTAGTATGGGACAGTACACCGGGGAGCTGTTTTTT; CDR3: CASSMGQYTGELFF
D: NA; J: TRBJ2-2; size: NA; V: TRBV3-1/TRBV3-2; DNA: TGTGCCAGCAGCCCCCGACAGGCCGCGAACACCGGGGAGCTGTTTTTT; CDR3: CASSPRQAANTGELFF
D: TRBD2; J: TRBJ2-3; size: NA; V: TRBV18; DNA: TGTGCCAGCTCACCCTTAGCGGGACGGACAGATACGCAGTATTTT; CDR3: CASSPLAGRTDTQYF
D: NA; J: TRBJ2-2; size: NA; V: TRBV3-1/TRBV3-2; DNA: TGTGCCAGCAGCCAAGATCGGGTCACCGGGGAGCTGTTTTTT; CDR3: CASSQDRVTGELFF
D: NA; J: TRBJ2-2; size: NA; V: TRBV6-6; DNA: TGTGCCAGCAGCTTACAGGGAGTCGGCACCGGGGAGCTGTTTTTT; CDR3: CASSLQGVGTGELFF
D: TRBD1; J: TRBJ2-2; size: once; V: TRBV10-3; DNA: TGTGCCATCAGTGAGTCTGGAGGACAGGGGGGACGGGAGAGCACCGGGGAGCTGTTTTTT; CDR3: CAISESGGQGGRESTGELFF
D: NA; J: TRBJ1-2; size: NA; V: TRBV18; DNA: TGTGCCAGCTCACCTAATGACAGCTATGGCTACACCTTC; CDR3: CASSPNDSYGYTF
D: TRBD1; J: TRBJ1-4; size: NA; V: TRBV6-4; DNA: TGTGCCAGCAGCCCGGGACAGGGATTGGAAAAACTGTTTTTT; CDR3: CASSPGQGLEKLFF
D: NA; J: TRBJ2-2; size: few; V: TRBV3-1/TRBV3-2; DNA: TGTGCCAGCAGCCCCTTGTTTAGTACCGGGGAGCTGTTTTTT; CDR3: CASSPLFSTGELFF
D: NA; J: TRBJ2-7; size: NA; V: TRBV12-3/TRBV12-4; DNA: TGTGCCAGCAGCCCAAAATACGAGCAGTACTTC; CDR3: CASSPKYEQYF
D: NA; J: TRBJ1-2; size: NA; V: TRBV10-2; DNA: TGCGCCAGCGAACCGGGACAAGGCTATGGCTACACCTTC; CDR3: CASEPGQGYGYTF
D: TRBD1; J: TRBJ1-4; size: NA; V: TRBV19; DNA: TGTGCCAGTAGACCAGACAGGGGCTATGAAAAACTGTTTTTT; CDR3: CASRPDRGYEKLFF
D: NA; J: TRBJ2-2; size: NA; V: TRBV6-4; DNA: TGTGCCAGCTCTCGTGCCACAGGGTCTGGCGGGGAGCTGTTTTTT; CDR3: CASSRATGSGGELFF
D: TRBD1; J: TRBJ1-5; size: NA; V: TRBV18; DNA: TGTGCCAGCTCACCATTGACAGGGGATCAGCCCCAGCATTTT; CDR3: CASSPLTGDQPQHF
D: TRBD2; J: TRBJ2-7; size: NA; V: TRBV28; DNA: TGTGCCAGCAGACCCACCGGGACTAGTGTCTACGAGCAGTACTTC; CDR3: CASRPTGTSVYEQYF
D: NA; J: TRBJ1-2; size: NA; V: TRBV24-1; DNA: TGTGCCACCAGTTTGGAGGCCGGCTATGGCTACACCTTC; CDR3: CATSLEAGYGYTF
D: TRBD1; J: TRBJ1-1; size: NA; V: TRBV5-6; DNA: TGTGCCAGCAGCTTCAAAACAGGGGATCGGCCTGAAGCTTTCTTT; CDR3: CASSFKTGDRPEAFF
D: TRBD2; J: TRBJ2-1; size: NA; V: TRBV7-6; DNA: TGTGCCAGCAGCTTAGCGTCTAGCGGGGCCAATGAGCAGTTCTTC; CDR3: CASSLASSGANEQFF
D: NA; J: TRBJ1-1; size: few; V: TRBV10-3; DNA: TGTGCCATCAGTGAGTCCTTACATGGGAACACTGAAGCTTTCTTT; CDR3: CAISESLHGNTEAFF
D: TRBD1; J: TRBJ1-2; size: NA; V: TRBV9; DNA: TGTGCCAGCAGCGCGGCCGGGACAGATCCTTATGGCTACACCTTC; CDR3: CASSAAGTDPYGYTF
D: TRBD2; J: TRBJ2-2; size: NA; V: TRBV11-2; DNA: TGTGCCAGCAGCTTAGGCGGGAGGGCCCCTCGGGGGGAGCTGTTTTTT; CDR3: CASSLGGRAPRGELFF
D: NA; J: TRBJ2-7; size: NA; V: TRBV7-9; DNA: TGTGCCAGCAGCTTAGACAGCCTTAGGCAGGCCTACGAGCAGTACTTC; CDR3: CASSLDSLRQAYEQYF
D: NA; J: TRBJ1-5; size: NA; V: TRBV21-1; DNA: TGTGCCAGCAGCAAACGGCGGAGTCGGTACAATCAGCCCCAGCATTTT; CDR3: CASSKRRSRYNQPQHF
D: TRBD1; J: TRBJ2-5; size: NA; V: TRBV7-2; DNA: TGTGCCAGCAGCTTAGGGAGGACAGGTTTCCAAGAGACCCAGTACTTC; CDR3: CASSLGRTGFQETQYF